The rows below give T cell receptor beta chains drawn from one sample of a study of blood T cells in healthy people across ages. TCRdb reprocessed the 5' RACE reads with MiXCR, giving one entry per CDR3 protein. This sample has hundreds of thousands of distinct CDR3 sequences, with approximately 43% found just once. The sample was blood. The receptors come from a woman in her fifties or sixties in good health. Each CDR3 is given with its conserved first and last residue. A D gene is named only where the DNA matches it firmly. Part of the rows lack a size; the others show once, few, many or a class for expanded clones.

v_call	d_call	j_call	clone_size	cdr3_aa	cdr3_nt
TRBV20-1	NA	TRBJ1-1	once	CSARDGSYTEAFF	TGCAGTGCTAGAGATGGAAGTTACACTGAAGCTTTCTTT
TRBV6-1	NA	TRBJ1-6	few	CASSEARTVNSPLHF	TGTGCCAGCAGTGAAGCTAGGACGGTTAATTCACCCCTCCACTTT
TRBV15	NA	TRBJ2-7	many	CATSRAGDNEQYF	TGTGCCACCAGCAGAGCCGGGGACAACGAGCAGTACTTC
TRBV3-1	TRBD1	TRBJ2-7	NA	CASSPGQGLSYEQYF	TGTGCCAGCAGTCCTGGACAGGGACTTTCCTACGAGCAGTACTTC
TRBV6-5	TRBD2	TRBJ2-3	few	CASSYSNPLLSGSPPTDTQYF	TGTGCCAGCAGTTACTCGAATCCCCTTCTAAGCGGGAGCCCCCCCACAGATACGCAGTATTTT
TRBV5-1	NA	TRBJ1-6	NA	CASSLTGEDNSPLHF	TGCGCCAGCAGCTTGACAGGTGAAGATAATTCACCCCTCCACTTT
TRBV7-3	NA	TRBJ1-6	few	CASSSQGTNSPLHF	TGTGCCAGCAGCTCTCAGGGGACCAATTCACCCCTCCACTTT
TRBV4-3	NA	TRBJ2-5	few	CASSQDFGDEYGTQYF	TGCGCCAGCAGCCAAGATTTCGGGGATGAGTATGGGACCCAGTACTTC
TRBV27	TRBD1	TRBJ1-6	many	CASSYQGTGGSPLHF	TGTGCCAGCAGTTATCAAGGGACAGGGGGATCACCCCTCCACTTT
TRBV20-1	NA	TRBJ2-5	NA	CSASRLKETQYF	TGCAGTGCTAGCCGCTTAAAAGAGACCCAGTACTTC
TRBV7-9	TRBD1	TRBJ1-4	NA	CASSLKTGGIEKLFF	TGTGCCAGCAGCCTTAAGACAGGGGGAATTGAAAAACTGTTTTTT
TRBV20-1	TRBD1	TRBJ2-1	NA	CSGNRDRGTYEQFF	TGCAGTGGTAACCGGGACAGGGGGACCTACGAGCAGTTCTTC
TRBV13	NA	TRBJ1-2	NA	CASSPTGEANYGYTF	TGTGCCAGCAGCCCCACAGGTGAAGCTAACTATGGCTACACCTTC
TRBV7-2	NA	TRBJ2-1	NA	CASSLGGGKTEQFF	TGTGCCAGCAGCCTAGGGGGTGGGAAGACTGAGCAGTTCTTC
TRBV9	NA	TRBJ1-1	NA	CASSTGGKGTETFF	TGTGCCAGCAGCACGGGGGGAAAGGGGACTGAAACTTTCTTT
TRBV29-1	TRBD1	TRBJ2-7	NA	CSVEVRGTGGEQYF	TGCAGCGTTGAAGTGAGAGGGACAGGGGGCGAGCAGTACTTC
TRBV20-1	TRBD1	TRBJ2-1	NA	CSARRQGVNEQFF	TGCAGTGCTAGACGGCAGGGGGTTAATGAGCAGTTCTTC
TRBV2	TRBD2	TRBJ2-3	few	CASSRLAEATDTQYF	TGTGCCAGCAGTCGACTAGCGGAGGCGACAGATACGCAGTATTTT
TRBV6-1	TRBD1	TRBJ2-3	few	CASSATYPGQGTDTQYF	TGTGCCAGCAGTGCCACTTATCCGGGACAGGGAACAGATACGCAGTATTTT
TRBV20-1	NA	TRBJ2-3	NA	CSAIDGGGADTQYF	TGCAGTGCTATAGACGGGGGTGGGGCAGATACGCAGTATTTT
TRBV30	TRBD1	TRBJ2-3	few	CAWSAWGQSTDTQYF	TGTGCCTGGAGTGCGTGGGGACAGAGCACAGATACGCAGTATTTT
TRBV28	NA	TRBJ2-5	NA	CASSSKGPETQYF	TGTGCCAGCAGTTCCAAGGGTCCGGAGACCCAGTACTTC
TRBV7-3	TRBD1	TRBJ1-2	many	CASSLTTGGSGYTF	TGTGCCAGCAGCTTAACCACAGGGGGCTCTGGCTACACCTTC
TRBV12-3/TRBV12-4	TRBD2	TRBJ2-5	few	CASSPGAGRQETQYF	TGTGCCAGCAGCCCAGGAGCGGGGCGACAAGAGACCCAGTACTTC
TRBV5-1	TRBD1	TRBJ2-5	NA	CASSLVRTGMQTQYF	TGCGCCAGCAGCTTGGTTCGGACAGGGATGCAGACCCAGTACTTC
TRBV7-2	NA	TRBJ2-1	few	CASSLGGGKLNEQFF	TGTGCCAGCAGCCTCGGGGGCGGGAAGCTCAATGAGCAGTTCTTC
TRBV20-1	TRBD1	TRBJ1-3	NA	CSAIRGQVSGNTIYF	TGCAGTGCTATCCGCGGACAGGTCTCTGGAAACACCATATATTTT
TRBV18	NA	TRBJ2-3	NA	CASSRRVDTDTQYF	TGTGCCAGCTCACGCAGGGTTGACACAGATACGCAGTATTTT
TRBV5-1	TRBD1	TRBJ2-5	NA	CASSLEGTGGVYKQYF	TGCGCCAGCAGCTTGGAGGGGACAGGGGGCGTCTACAAGCAGTACTTC
TRBV28	NA	TRBJ2-7	NA	CASSFYSRTVSYEQYF	TGTGCCAGCAGTTTTTACTCGAGGACGGTCTCCTACGAGCAGTACTTC
TRBV21-1	NA	TRBJ2-7	NA	CASSKARVRSSYEQYF	TGTGCCAGCAGCAAAGCACGGGTCCGGTCTTCGTACGAGCAGTACTTC
TRBV4-3	TRBD2	TRBJ2-3	NA	CASSQPGLAERNTDTQYF	TGCGCCAGCAGCCAACCTGGACTAGCGGAGAGAAACACAGATACGCAGTATTTT
TRBV6-1	NA	TRBJ2-7	NA	CASTGNDEQYF	TGTGCCAGCACCGGTAATGACGAGCAGTACTTC
TRBV7-2	NA	TRBJ1-1	few	CASSFRSNTEAFF	TGTGCCAGCAGCTTTAGATCGAACACTGAAGCTTTCTTT
TRBV5-1	TRBD2	TRBJ2-1	once	CAGSGGGGSSYNEQFF	TGCGCCGGCAGCGGGGGGGGCGGGAGCTCCTACAATGAGCAGTTCTTC
TRBV6-1	TRBD1	TRBJ2-2	NA	CASSGNRGTGELFF	TGTGCCAGCAGTGGTAACAGGGGGACCGGGGAGCTGTTTTTT
TRBV20-1	TRBD1	TRBJ2-1	few	CSASLGTAYNEQFF	TGCAGTGCTAGCCTAGGGACAGCCTACAATGAGCAGTTCTTC
TRBV10-2	TRBD2	TRBJ2-3	NA	CASSEGTSGGPKRDTQYF	TGCGCCAGCAGTGAAGGAACTAGCGGGGGCCCAAAGAGAGATACGCAGTATTTT
TRBV2	NA	TRBJ2-5	NA	CASRVLGPQETQYF	TGTGCCAGCAGGGTACTAGGACCCCAAGAGACCCAGTACTTC
TRBV3-1	NA	TRBJ2-1	NA	CASSQYEYDEQFF	TGTGCCAGCAGCCAATACGAGTACGATGAGCAGTTCTTC
TRBV7-2	NA	TRBJ2-7	NA	CASSFRVSGRPSYEQYF	TGTGCCAGCAGCTTTAGGGTGAGCGGGCGGCCCTCCTACGAGCAGTACTTC
TRBV7-2	NA	TRBJ2-3	many	CASSLALFREKDTQYF	TGTGCCAGCAGCTTAGCTTTGTTCAGGGAAAAGGATACGCAGTATTTT
TRBV7-2	NA	TRBJ1-1	once	CASGGLNTEAFF	TGTGCCAGCGGCGGACTGAACACTGAAGCTTTCTTT
TRBV29-1	NA	TRBJ2-1	few	CSVEEAGAQETQFF	TGCAGCGTTGAAGAGGCAGGTGCCCAAGAGACCCAGTTCTTC